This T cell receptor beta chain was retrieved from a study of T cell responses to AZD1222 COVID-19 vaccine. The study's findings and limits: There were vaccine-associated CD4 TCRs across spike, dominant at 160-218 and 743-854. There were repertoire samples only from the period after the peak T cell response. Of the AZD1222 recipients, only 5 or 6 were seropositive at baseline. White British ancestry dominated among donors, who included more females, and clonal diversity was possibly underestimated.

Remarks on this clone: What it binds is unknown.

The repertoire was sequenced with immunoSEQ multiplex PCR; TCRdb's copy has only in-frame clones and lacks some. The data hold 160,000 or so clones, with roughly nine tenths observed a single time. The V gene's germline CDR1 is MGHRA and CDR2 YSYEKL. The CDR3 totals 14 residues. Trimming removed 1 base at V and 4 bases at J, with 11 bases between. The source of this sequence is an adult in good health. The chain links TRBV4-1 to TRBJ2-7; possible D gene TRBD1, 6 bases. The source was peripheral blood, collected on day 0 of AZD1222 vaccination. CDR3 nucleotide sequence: TGCGCCAGCAGCCAAGTCACAGGGAATTACGAGCAGTACTTC. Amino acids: CASSQVTGNYEQYF.